This T cell receptor (beta chain) was recovered during a study of OX40 agonist ivuxolimab in advanced cancers. Anyone with autoimmune disease history or systemic immunosuppression was excluded. TCRdb's table, derived via immunoSEQ multiplex PCR, lists solely in-frame clones and lacks some. The sample has about 44,000 clones, about 80% seen once; the top ten hold 10%. V was shortened by 4 bases and J by 5 bases, with 18 bases between the two germline ends. Looked up from germline, CDR1 is MGHRA and CDR2 is YSYEKL. The CDR3 sequence is 15 residues long. This receptor was obtained from an adult with an advanced solid tumor such as melanoma, head and neck, liver or kidney cancer. This sequence joins TRBV4-1 and TRBJ2-7, with D perhaps matching TRBD1 or TRBD2 (5 bases each). This specimen was CD4+ or CD8+ T cells sorted from blood, taken in a trial of the OX40 agonist ivuxolimab. The CDR3 DNA is TGCGCCAGCAGCCGAGCAGGGTGGGAGCTTAACGAGCAGTACTTC. This codes for CASSRAGWELNEQYF.